This T cell receptor beta chain was recorded in a study of T cell repertoires in cytomegalovirus infection. In the study overall: Both recently identified HLA-C-restricted and well-studied HLA-B-restricted CMV epitopes were used in the study.

This clonotype has a handful of counts. What it recognizes is unknown. General study points: Clonotype analysis showed dominance of the ex vivo response by HLA-C-restricted CMV-specific TCR beta clonotypes.

Trimming took off 11 bases at V and 4 bases at J, with 20 bases between the two ends. Germline CDR1 ENHRY, CDR2 SYGVKD. CDR3 size: 14 residues. TCRdb ran MiXCR on the reads and lists one entry per CDR3 protein. The sample consists of some 590,000 distinct CDR3 sequences, just under 40% of them appearing once. This receptor was identified in a human donor in good health (CMV status not recorded). Some clones in this sample may be carry-over from other donors' samples. This chain joins TRBV10-3 and TRBJ2-5, with D perhaps assigned TRBD1 or TRBD2 (6 bases each). The material was cultured PBMCs, obtained from culture after CMV antigen stimulation. The CDR3 nucleotides are TGTGCCTCCCGGGGGCCTCGGGGGACAGAGACCCAGTACTTC. Protein: CASRGPRGTETQYF.